This TCR beta chain was recorded in a study of cytotoxic CD8 clonotypes in ibrutinib-treated CLL. J gave up 6 bases and V 0 bases, and 2 bases lay outside the gene matches. Germline V gene data show CDR1 as KGHSY and CDR2 as FQNENV. The CDR3 is made up of 14 amino acids. TCRdb keeps only in-frame clones here, not all; method: immunoSEQ multiplex PCR. The sample lists a few hundred thousand clones, over 60% seen once, with around 6.5% in the top ten. The clonotype comes from a human donor with chronic lymphocytic leukemia. Sequences were derived from PBMCs, sampled after 36 months of ibrutinib treatment. The chain recombines TRBV16 with TRBJ2-7, with TRBD1 identical over 10 bases. The CDR3 loop reads CASSQSDRGGEQYF. The CDR3 nucleotides read TGTGCCAGCAGCCAATCGGACAGGGGGGGCGAGCAGTACTTC. The full variable domain, its missing parts supplied by reference TRBV16 and TRBJ2-7, is GEEVAQTPKHLVRGEGQKAKLYCAPIKGHSYVFWYQQVLKNEFKFLISFQNENVFDETGMPKERFSAKCLPNSPCSLEIQATKLEDSAVYFCASSQSDRGGEQYFGPGTRLTVT.